The next 21 T cell receptor beta chains were all read from a single sample in a study of CD8 T cells in ankylosing spondylitis. TCRdb re-called the 5' RACE reads through MiXCR, storing one row per CDR3 protein. The sample records 150,000 to 200,000 distinct CDR3 sequences, 13% being singletons. Input material: blood, either unsorted or a sorted T cell fraction (not recorded which). Every receptor here comes from a female donor with ankylosing spondylitis or in good health (not recorded which).

This clonotype was recorded at least ten times. J is TRBJ2-7 and V is TRBV7-2; tentative D call: TRBD2 (6 bases). V was trimmed by 5 bases and J by 12 bases, leaving 23 bases between them. This CDR3 is 14 amino acids long. CDR1 SGHTA and CDR2 FQGNSA come from the germline V gene. Here the CDR3 DNA reads TGTGCCAGCAGCCCCGGGCAGCGGGCCGGGTGGTGGTACTTC. Translated, it gives CASSPGQRAGWWYF. Full variable domain (rest looked up from reference TRBV7-2 and TRBJ2-7): GAGVSQSPSNKVTEKGKDVELRCDPISGHTALYWYRQSLGQGLEFLIYFQGNSAPDKSGLPSDRFSAERTGGSVSTLTIQRTQQEDSAVYLCASSPGQRAGWWYFGPGTRLTVT.

The rearrangement joins TRBV3-1 to TRBJ2-1; a weak D match, TRBD2 (6 bases). The length of the CDR3 is 17 residues. With 11 bases removed from V and 5 bases from J, the gap between germline ends came to 28 bases. Germline CDR1 and CDR2: LGHDT and YNNKEL (reference sequence). This chain's CDR3 is CACSQDRTGVSDNEQFF. The CDR3 nucleotides read TGTGCCTGCTCCCAAGATCGGACGGGAGTGAGCGACAATGAGCAGTTCTTC.

This chain connects TRBV4-2 to TRBJ2-1, with a weak D call TRBD2 (5 bases). The CDR3 runs 14 residues. The germline V gene encodes CDR1 LGHNA and CDR2 YNFKEQ. Between the trimmed V and J ends, which lost 1 base and 8 bases, there was a span of 12 bases. In DNA, the CDR3 is TGTGCCAGCAGCCAAGTCGAGGCGGGTGATGAGCAGTTCTTC. Protein: CASSQVEAGDEQFF.

In this sample, this clonotype turned up many times. J is TRBJ2-3 and V is TRBV5-1; no clear D. The V end lost 0 bases, the J end lost 0 bases, and 5 bases lay between the germline ends. This CDR3 has 14 amino acids. Germline lookup yields CDR1 SGHRS and CDR2 YFSETQ. CDR3 nucleotides: TGCGCCAGCAGCTTGGGTCTTAGCACAGATACGCAGTATTTT. Its translation is CASSLGLSTDTQYF.

The sample holds many counts of this clonotype. The gene calls are TRBV7-9 and TRBJ2-1, with 9 bases lining up with TRBD1. The CDR3 runs to 11 residues. Per germline, CDR1 SEHNR and CDR2 FQNEAQ (reference sequence). V lost 4 bases to trimming and J lost 15 bases; unmatched junction nucleotides: 4. The chain's CDR3 is CASSSDRGTFF. CDR3 DNA: TGTGCCAGCAGCTCCGACAGGGGGACGTTCTTC. Full variable domain (rest looked up from reference TRBV7-9 and TRBJ2-1): DTGVSQNPRHKITKRGQNVTFRCDPISEHNRLYWYRQTLGQGPEFLTYFQNEAQLEKSRLLSDRFSAERPKGSFSTLEIQRTEQGDSAMYLCASSSDRGTFFGPGTRLTVL.

This clonotype was seen repeatedly, ten times or more. The chain is built from TRBV29-1 and TRBJ2-7; possible D gene TRBD2, 6 bases. In germline, CDR1 is SQVTM, CDR2 ANQGSEA. V lost 3 bases to trimming and J lost 6 bases, with 15 bases between them. There are 13 residues in the CDR3. The CDR3 nucleotides read TGCAGCGTTGACGTCGTGGCGGGGAGCGAGCAGTACTTC. Translated, it gives CSVDVVAGSEQYF.

This clonotype was detected a few times. J is TRBJ2-1 and V is TRBV7-3, with 9 bases identical to TRBD2. This CDR3 contains 17 residues. With V trimmed by 5 bases and J by 0 bases, 8 bases remained unmatched. Germline lookup yields CDR1 SGHTA and CDR2 FQGTGA. The DNA of the CDR3 is TGTGCCAGCAGCCCTACTCTAGCGGGAACCTCCTACAATGAGCAGTTCTTC. Translation: CASSPTLAGTSYNEQFF. Full variable domain (remainder filled in from reference TRBV7-3 and TRBJ2-1): GAGVSQTPSNKVTEKGKYVELRCDPISGHTALYWYRQSLGQGPEFLIYFQGTGAADDSGLPNDRFFAVRPEGSVSTLKIQRTERGDSAVYLCASSPTLAGTSYNEQFFGPGTRLTVL.

The chain couples TRBV12-3 or TRBV12-4 to TRBJ1-2; possible D gene TRBD1, 5 bases. This CDR3 spans 11 amino acids. Trimming shortened V by 6 bases and J by 8 bases, and 10 bases separated the two germline ends. The chain's CDR3 is CASSPGGGYTF. For the CDR3, the DNA is TGTGCCAGCAGCCCGGGGGGGGGCTACACCTTC.

This clonotype was detected many times. The DNA for the CDR3 is TGTGCCAGTTCGACAACGGACGGAGGCCCACTGATTATGGGCTACACCTTC. Translation gives CASSTTDGGPLIMGYTF. The rearrangement links TRBV12-3 or TRBV12-4 to TRBJ1-2; D gene unclear. The CDR3 runs to 17 residues. With 9 bases removed from V and 8 bases from J, the gap between germline ends came to 31 bases.

This clonotype was picked up many times. The chain combines TRBV15 with TRBJ1-5; no firm D call. Germline loops: CDR1 LNHNV, CDR2 YYDKDF (reference sequence). Trimming took off 1 base at V and 4 bases at J, with 5 bases between the two ends. The CDR3 loop spans 13 amino acids. CDR3 region: CATSRGSNQPQHF. For the CDR3, the DNA is TGTGCCACCAGCAGAGGGTCAAATCAGCCCCAGCATTTT.

V gene TRBV29-1 combines with J gene TRBJ2-2; 11 nucleotides match TRBD2. The length of the CDR3 is 15 residues. The V gene end was trimmed by 5 bases and the J gene end by 4 bases; junction bases not matched to a gene: 6. Germline CDR1 is SQVTM and CDR2 is ANQGSEA. Written as DNA, the CDR3 is TGCAGCGTTCGACTAGCGGGGAGGGTCACCGGGGAGCTGTTTTTT. This translates into CSVRLAGRVTGELFF.

This clonotype was observed at least ten times. This chain connects TRBV12-3 or TRBV12-4 to TRBJ2-1; no clear D. Trimming cost V 5 bases and J 8 bases, with 19 bases left between them. This CDR3 is built from 15 residues. The CDR3 DNA reads as TGTGCCAGCAGTGCCGGGCTCCTGCTCGTGGATGAGCAGTTCTTC. This codes for CASSAGLLLVDEQFF.

This clonotype was counted ten times or more. V gene TRBV9 combines with J gene TRBJ2-2; D perhaps matches TRBD1 (6 bases). The CDR3 has 14 residues. Trimming cost V 4 bases and J 2 bases, with 9 bases left between them. The germline CDR1 and CDR2 sequences are SGDLS and YYNGEE. The CDR3, as DNA: TGTGCCAGCAGCAGGACAGTTAACACCGGGGAGCTGTTTTTT. This gives the protein CASSRTVNTGELFF.

The chain uses TRBV12-3 or TRBV12-4 and TRBJ1-1; possibly TRBD1 for D (6 bases). This CDR3 spans 14 amino acids. V lost 5 bases and J lost 1, with 11 bases in between. The chain's CDR3 is CASSVTGWNTEAFF. The CDR3 nucleotides are TGTGCCAGCAGTGTAACAGGGTGGAACACTGAAGCTTTCTTT.

This clonotype was seen more than once but under ten times. The germline gene is not matched at one end of the junction; a read error may be the cause. The chain couples TRBV20-1 to TRBJ1-1; D uncertain. CDR3 length equals 12 residues. Germline loops: CDR1 DFQATT, CDR2 SNEGSKA (reference sequence). The CDR3 region has the DNA TGCAGTACTAGTGGACCCACGGCGATAGCTTTCTTT. This gives the protein CSTSGPTAIAFF.

Many counts were recorded for this clonotype. The V and J genes are TRBV5-6 and TRBJ1-1; D may be TRBD1 (5 bases). Per the germline V gene, CDR1 is SGHDT and CDR2 is YYEEEE. Trimming took 0 bases from V and 0 from J, leaving 12 bases between them. The CDR3 contains 16 residues. CDR3 nucleotides: TGTGCCAGCAGCTTGGGCACGGGGGTCGTGAACACTGAAGCTTTCTTT. Amino acid sequence: CASSLGTGVVNTEAFF. Complete variable domain (other parts from reference TRBV5-6 and TRBJ1-1): DAGVTQSPTHLIKTRGQQVTLRCSPKSGHDTVSWYQQALGQGPQFIFQYYEEEERQRGNFPDRFSGHQFPNYSSELNVNALLLGDSALYLCASSLGTGVVNTEAFFGQGTRLTVV.

This clonotype was counted a few times. The chain links TRBV25-1 to TRBJ1-1; D perhaps matches TRBD1 (5 bases). The germline gives CDR1 MGHDK, CDR2 SYGVNS. CDR3 length: 13 amino acids. The ends were cut back, 6 bases at V and 4 bases at J, with 12 bases in the middle. The CDR3 nucleotides are TGTGCCAGCAGGACAGCCGGGGGCACTGAAGCTTTCTTT. Translation gives CASRTAGGTEAFF.

In regard to this clonotype: A much larger clone differs by one base, so this may be a read error. This chain uses TRBV2 with TRBJ1-4; 7 bases are shared with TRBD1. Looked up from germline, CDR1 is SNHLY and CDR2 is FYNNEI. The CDR3 runs 16 residues. CDR3 coding DNA: TGTGTCAGCACCCGGGACAGAACATCAACTAATGAAAAACTGTTTTTT. Translation: CVSTRDRTSTNEKLFF.

This clonotype came up many times. V gene TRBV6-2 or TRBV6-3 combines with J gene TRBJ1-1, with D uncertain. In germline, CDR1 is MNHEY, CDR2 SVGEGT. CDR3 size: 17 residues. V was pared by 0 bases and J by 8 bases, with 22 bases between. The CDR3 DNA sequence: TGTGCCAGCAGTTACTCGTCCAGTTCTAGCTCTCCCTTAGAAGCTTTCTTT. This encodes CASSYSSSSSSPLEAFF.

This clonotype showed up many times. This sequence joins TRBV12-3 or TRBV12-4 and TRBJ2-1; TRBD2 agrees at 12 bases. V lost 4 bases, J lost 7 bases, and 11 bases stayed unmatched. The CDR3 length is 17 residues. The CDR3: CASSWTSGTPTINEQFF. For the CDR3, the DNA is TGTGCCAGCAGTTGGACTAGCGGGACTCCCACTATAAATGAGCAGTTCTTC.

The sample holds many counts of this clonotype. V and J are TRBV20-1 and TRBJ1-6; D is unclear. The V gene lost 4 bases and the J gene lost 6 bases, with 10 bases spanning the gap. This CDR3 is built from 13 residues. CDR1 and CDR2 (germline): DFQATT, SNEGSKA (reference sequence). CDR3 residues: CSAIGAANSPLHF. The CDR3 nucleotides are TGCAGTGCTATTGGTGCAGCTAATTCACCCCTCCACTTT.